This T cell receptor beta chain was found in a study of breast tumors, draining lymph nodes, adjacent tissues. Study results and caveats: Tumor repertoires ranked between lymph nodes and nontumor tissue in diversity, with V and J gene preferences. The data were judged consistent with most tumor T cells coming from lymph node and expanding in tumor. That most tumor T cells come from lymph nodes remained unproven. Luminal-like breast cancer showed significantly greater tumor-nontumor repertoire similarity than basal-like breast cancer did.

TCRdb recomputed calls from the multiplex PCR reads with MiXCR, one row per CDR3 protein. Altogether some 250,000 distinct CDR3 sequences are present, approximately 36% being singletons, with the ten largest covering 3.6%. Germline V gene lookup returns CDR1 SNHLY and CDR2 FYNNEI. There are 14 residues in the CDR3. Trimming stripped 2 bases from V and 5 bases from J, with 12 bases between. Breast cancer patients provided tissue from their axillary draining lymph nodes. This clonotype was detected ten times or more. Its cognate antigen is unknown. The sequence was collected from a female donor with breast cancer. Some clones in this sample may be carry-over from other donors' samples. Sequenced: axillary lymph node tissue. The chain employs TRBV2 and TRBJ1-2; possibly TRBD1 for D (5 bases). CDR3: CASSEQGARYGYTF. CDR3 bases: TGTGCCAGCAGTGAACAGGGCGCGAGGTATGGCTACACCTTC.